This TCR beta chain stems from a study of cytomegalovirus exposure and HLA in healthy donors (dated by TCRdb to 2015 to 2018). Regarding the research as a whole: According to an earlier analysis of around 600 of the donors, about 170 million T cells yielded some 110 million unique TCR beta sequences and roughly 280 Gb of sequence data. An early release that covered more than 550 HLA-typed donors contained about 290 gigabases of sequencing data and around 80 million unique TCR sequences. The genetic ancestry cluster associated with self-reported Caucasian donors included about 81% of the approximately 410 genotyped donors. The study aimed to test whether signatures of past pathogen exposure could be identified by cataloging public T cell receptors. Using immunosequencing, the study profiled T cell repertoires from 666 subjects and related those repertoires to cytomegalovirus serostatus. A separate validation cohort of over a hundred different subjects was used in addition to the roughly 670-subject first cohort. The study combined high-throughput TCR immunosequencing, statistical association of individual TCRs with disease status, and machine learning to predict cytomegalovirus infection status. A later analysis re-analyzed previously published TCR beta repertoires from 600 to 850 donors and added high-resolution HLA genotyping to study TCR occurrence patterns. In the later analysis, no new phenotypic data were used to find candidate immune exposures; instead, reliance was placed on TCR beta sequences and their occurrence across donors. An earlier analysis of about 620 of the donors applied high-throughput TCR beta sequencing to assess whether each TCR beta V gene segment acted as functional or pseudogenic. Donor age, sex, ethnicity and CMV serostatus were collected together with the repertoire data. In a later genetic analysis, genome-wide SNP genotypes for 398 of the 666 donors were used, and that subset was treated as a discovery cohort. Every repertoire in the discovery cohort had been generated on one and the same sequencing platform. HLA typing covered class I and class II loci at four-digit resolution. Typing coverage varied by locus: roughly 620-640 donors for A, B, C, DRB1 and DQB1; some 520 for DQA1; about 600 for DPA1; approximately 450 for DPB1. A few DR-DQ haplotypes were treated as single units for association and clustering because of strong linkage in the cohort. Across 300 to 400 genotyped donors of the cohort, an average of roughly 230,000 unique TCR beta nucleotide sequences per donor were sequenced, and around 19% of those sequences were non-productive.

The cohort consisted of more than 650 healthy bone marrow donors. Cohort members were all nominally healthy when sampled, although unrecorded immune exposures were likely present. The donor tested CMV seronegative and was one of the 352 seronegative cohort members. Every donor gave a peripheral blood sample, and the peripheral blood mononuclear cells from that sample were used for TCR beta sequencing. The Qiagen DNeasy Blood Extraction Kit was used to extract genomic DNA from the blood cell samples. What the research found in general, with its limitations: A later analysis reported that several top co-occurrence clusters appeared linked to parvovirus B19, influenza, CMV and Epstein-Barr virus. A further reported finding was that TCR beta sequences accurately predicted the HLA-A and HLA-B alleles for most subjects in the first cohort. Immune exposure information for the cohort was limited to CMV serostatus. The classifier was reported to diagnose cytomegalovirus status with high specificity and sensitivity in both the original and validation cohorts. In the study, approximately 150 TCR beta chains were listed as associated with cytomegalovirus. A later analysis found that HLA-associated TCR beta chains were more clonally expanded and had lower generation probabilities than equally common non-associated chains. A later analysis found that TCR association rates varied across HLA loci, with DRB1 alleles showing the most associated TCRs and HLA-C alleles the fewest. Most TCR sequences were observed very rarely across donors, whereas some public TCRs were present in many individuals. Linkage disequilibrium might explain the correlated functional status among segregating V segments, but an unknown experimental factor could not be excluded. Because some donors lacked HLA typing at each locus, the association tests relied only on the typed subset. A group of highly shared sequence variants was considered likely to be a technical artifact of the sequencing pipeline. Strong co-occurrence of HLA alleles, especially DR and DQ, made assigning TCR associations to individual alleles difficult. The cohort was sequenced for TCR beta chains only, and without alpha or paired-chain data the features that could be detected were limited. Roughly 17 rarely observed V segments, including chromosome 9 orphons, were excluded from the earlier analysis of a few hundred of the donors because counts were too low. A few of the identified cytomegalovirus-associated TCR beta chains were confirmed in vitro to be specific for cytomegalovirus antigens. Presence/absence analyses assumed roughly uniform sequencing depth across donors, an assumption that may not hold. An association between a missense DCLRE1C variant and V-gene and J-gene trimming of TCR beta chains was found in a later genetic analysis and replicated in an independent cohort. Specific HLA alleles were associated with around 18,000 TCR beta sequences at a false discovery rate of 0.05 in a later analysis. Most CMV-associated TCR beta chains appeared to be HLA-restricted in a later analysis, and the HLA associations seemed to be driven largely by CMV exposure. Compared with the roughly 670-donor mean, donors in an Asian-associated ancestry cluster had fewer N-insertions in productive TCRs, according to a later genetic analysis. In an earlier analysis of approximately 600 of the donors, most TCR beta V segments were observed in productive rearrangements about 90% or about 30% of the time, broadly matching IMGT annotations. According to the authors, the approach could potentially be generalized to other disease states and immunological phenotypes.

Receptor amplification or capture employed the immunoSEQ multiplex PCR assay. For the multiplex PCR, a mixture combining 60 forward primers for TCR Vbeta segments and 13 reverse primers for TCR Jbeta segments was used. A multiplex PCR assay on genomic DNA amplified the CDR3 region of rearranged TCR beta genes. The amplified TCR beta libraries were sequenced on the Illumina HiSeq System as 87-base-pair reads. In the original analysis: A later analysis tallied tens of millions of unique TCR beta chains across the 666 repertoires, and some 12 million of those chains were shared by two or more donors. Raw reads were error-corrected and collapsed into unique sequences by a nearest-neighbor algorithm in which closely related sequences were merged to remove PCR and sequencing errors. Alignment of CDR3 sequences to IMGT reference sequences was used to assign V, D and J gene segments. For a sequence to be retained, at least a six-nucleotide match to both a V gene segment and a J gene segment was required. A rearrangement was called productive if the CDR3 had no stop codons and remained in frame with V and J, and every other rearrangement was called non-productive. CDR3 was defined according to IMGT convention as the region running from the second conserved V-encoded cysteine to the conserved J-encoded phenylalanine. Sequences without an unambiguous match to a single V gene segment were excluded from the earlier analysis of almost 600 of the donors. In an earlier analysis of approximately 590 of the donors, a V segment was called functional when productive rearrangements were above 56.7%, and segregating when the standard deviation between donors exceeded 5%. A statistical classification framework was developed to diagnose cytomegalovirus status using the catalog of TCR beta chain sequences. In a later analysis, V and J genes were assigned by comparing TCR nucleotide sequences against IMGT/GENE-DB human TR gene sequences. Using the TCRdist pipeline, a later analysis assigned CDR3 sequences along with most-parsimonious VDJ recombination scenarios. A later analysis defined each TCR beta chain by its CDR3 amino acid sequence plus V-gene family, and excluded reads lacking a unique V-gene family. In a later analysis, 500 to 700 highly shared, low-generation-probability nucleotide sequences were removed to address suspected cross-contamination and a sequencing artifact. In a later analysis, a clonal expansion index was calculated for each public chain from normalized within-repertoire ranks of inferred template counts. A later analysis computed generation probabilities with a VDJ recombination model fitted to out-of-frame rearrangements, and checked the results against IGoR. A later analysis scored TCR-TCR, TCR-HLA and TCR-CMV co-occurrence with hypergeometric tests, applying a repertoire-size bias correction to TCR pairs. To estimate false discovery rates, a later analysis permuted the HLA or CMV assignments 20 times. In a later analysis, co-occurring TCRs were grouped using DBSCAN, and TCRdist sequence similarity was added for clustering within HLA-allele-positive subsets. For co-occurrence clustering, repertoires with fewer than 30,000 or more than 120,000 public chains were excluded, along with several repertoires with anomalous nucleotide sharing. Held by TCRdb, this immuneACCESS table contains in-frame sequences only and omits some clones. Under half of the omission traces to an unresolved V gene where checked; the cause of the rest is unknown. That table gives V, J and clone size, and the DNA gave D and trimming. Counted in this sample were roughly 170,000 clones; less than 90% of them appeared once. 1.6% of the sample lies in the top ten.

About this clone itself: No antigen is known for it. Within one base of it there is no much larger clone, and no base qualities were kept.

Sequencing was done on a sample of PBMCs. This sequence was found in a man aged 45-65 years in good health and CMV-seronegative.

The bases are TGTGCCAGTAGGTATGGGCGGGGGCAGGATCAGCCCCAGCATTTT. This codes for CASRYGRGQDQPQHF. The sequence joins TRBV19 to TRBJ1-5, and possibly TRBD1, on 6 matching bases. The cysteine opens and the phenylalanine closes a CDR3 of 15 amino acids. The entry retains the CDR3 DNA only, 45 bases that are in frame from base 1. V is reduced by 6 bases and J by 5 bases, leaving a spacing of 17 bases between them. From the germline V gene (reference sequence), CDR1 is LNHDA and CDR2 is SQIVND.